These 19 T cell receptor beta chains came from one sample sequenced in a study of OX40 agonist ivuxolimab in advanced cancers. Sequencing was performed with immunoSEQ multiplex PCR; in TCRdb, only in-frame clones are kept and a portion is missing. This sample carries about 19,000 clones, 65% to 85% of them seen once, and the ten largest clones take approximately 10%. Sequencing was performed on CD4+ or CD8+ T cells sorted from blood, taken in a trial of the OX40 agonist ivuxolimab. These receptors all come from an adult with an advanced solid tumor such as melanoma, head and neck, liver or kidney cancer.

V usage is TRBV14 and J usage is TRBJ1-1; D not certain. The CDR3 runs to 15 residues. CDR1 SGHDN and CDR2 FVKESK come from the germline V gene. Trimming cost V 4 bases and J 1 base, with 13 bases left between them. The CDR3 sequence is CASSPESWRNTEAFF. CDR3 nucleotide sequence: TGTGCCAGCAGCCCAGAATCCTGGCGGAACACTGAAGCTTTCTTT. Full variable domain (remainder filled in from reference TRBV14 and TRBJ1-1): EAGVTQFPSHSVIEKGQTVTLRCDPISGHDNLYWYRRVMGKEIKFLLHFVKESKQDESGMPNNRFLAERTGGTYSTLKVQPAELEDSGVYFCASSPESWRNTEAFFGQGTRLTVV.

The V gene is TRBV4-2, the J gene TRBJ2-7; 7 bases match TRBD2. V lost 0 bases, J lost 1 base, and 6 bases stayed unmatched. Germline V gene sequence: CDR1 LGHNA, CDR2 YNFKEQ. This CDR3 region has 16 residues. The CDR3 sequence: CASSQEGGRASYEQYF. CDR3 DNA sequence: TGTGCCAGCAGCCAAGAAGGCGGGAGAGCATCCTACGAGCAGTACTTC.

The chain employs TRBV29-1 and TRBJ2-3; 7 bases are shared with TRBD2. The CDR3 loop spans 14 amino acids. J gave up 2 bases and V 8 bases, and 10 bases lay outside the gene matches. In germline, CDR1 is SQVTM, CDR2 ANQGSEA. The CDR3 DNA is TGCAGCTCGAGTCCTAGCGGAAACACAGATACGCAGTATTTT. Protein: CSSSPSGNTDTQYF.

The chain employs TRBV15 and TRBJ2-5; TRBD1 agrees at 10 bases. The end of the DNA is better explained by TRBJ2-7, so the J call may be wrong. CDR1 LNHNV and CDR2 YYDKDF come from the germline V gene (reference sequence). The CDR3 runs 16 residues. The DNA of the CDR3 is TGTGCCACCAGCAGAGACCGGGACAGGGGATCCTACGAGCAGTACTTC. This translates into CATSRDRDRGSYEQYF.

The rearrangement joins TRBV13 to TRBJ2-4; D may be TRBD1 or TRBD2 (5 bases each). The germline V and J ends were trimmed by 4 bases and 0 bases, with 13 bases remaining between them. Germline-derived CDR1 and CDR2 are PRHDT and FYEKMQ (reference sequence). The CDR3 totals 16 residues. CDR3 nucleotide sequence: TGTGCCAGCAGCTCTAACGCTGGGACAGCCAAAAACATTCAGTACTTC. This encodes CASSSNAGTAKNIQYF.

The chain combines TRBV2 with TRBJ2-3; D ambiguous. V was cut by 8 bases and J by 4 bases, with 19 bases left in between. This CDR3 has 15 amino acids. Germline V gene sequence: CDR1 SNHLY, CDR2 FYNNEI. The CDR3 loop reads CASPSPRGAPDTQYF. The CDR3, as DNA: TGTGCCAGCCCCAGTCCCCGCGGCGCCCCAGATACGCAGTATTTT.

The sample holds a few counts of this clone. The chain is built from TRBV27 and TRBJ1-2; no reliable D call. Per the germline V gene, CDR1 is MNHEY and CDR2 is SMNVEV (reference sequence). Trimming took off 4 bases at V and 3 bases at J, with 15 bases between the two ends. This CDR3 spans 15 amino acids. The CDR3: CASSSTVRVDYGYTF. The CDR3 nucleotides read TGTGCCAGCAGTTCCACAGTGCGGGTGGACTATGGCTACACCTTC.

The chain recombines TRBV9 with TRBJ1-3; 7 nucleotides line up with TRBD1. Germline CDR1 and CDR2: SGDLS and YYNGEE. The V gene end was trimmed by 3 bases and the J gene end by 0 bases; junction bases not matched to a gene: 6. CDR3 length: 16 residues. In DNA form, the CDR3 reads TGTGCCAGCAGCGCAGGGGGACTGACCTCTGGAAACACCATATATTTT. It yields the protein CASSAGGLTSGNTIYF.

V gene TRBV7-9 combines with J gene TRBJ2-5, with D possibly being TRBD1 or TRBD2 (6 bases each). With 5 bases removed from V and 3 bases from J, the gap between germline ends came to 13 bases. Per the germline V gene, CDR1 is SEHNR and CDR2 is FQNEAQ (reference sequence). This CDR3 spans 14 amino acids. The CDR3: CASSILGGEETQYF. DNA of the CDR3: TGTGCCAGCAGCATCCTGGGGGGCGAAGAGACCCAGTACTTC.

This clone has a handful of counts. The chain joins TRBV18 to TRBJ1-1; no firm D call. The CDR3 extends over 16 amino acids. Germline V gene data show CDR1 as KGHSH and CDR2 as LQKENI. Trimming pared 1 base from V and 5 bases from J, leaving 17 bases between. CDR3 bases: TGTGCCAGCTCACCACTTAAAGGACTCCTAGGGACTGAAGCTTTCTTT. As protein: CASSPLKGLLGTEAFF.

This chain uses TRBV7-2 with TRBJ1-4; D is perhaps TRBD1 (5 bases). Trimming left V 5 bases short and J 7 bases short, with 17 bases between. The CDR3 runs 15 residues. Germline loops: CDR1 SGHTA, CDR2 FQGNSA. In DNA form, the CDR3 reads TGTGCCAGCAGCCGCAGGGACCAACCGGCTGAAAAACTGTTTTTT. Translated: CASSRRDQPAEKLFF.

V and J are TRBV10-3 and TRBJ2-1, with TRBD2 matching over 9 bases. Germline V lookup: CDR1 ENHRY, CDR2 SYGVKD. This CDR3 comprises 17 residues. V shed 0 bases and J 3 bases; nucleotides not matched to a gene: 6. For the CDR3, the DNA is TGTGCCATCAGTGAGTCGGCAGCTAGCGGGGACTACAATGAGCAGTTCTTC. Translated, it gives CAISESAASGDYNEQFF.

The chain uses TRBV28 and TRBJ1-2, with TRBD1 matching 7 bases. V lost 5 bases to trimming and J lost 2 bases; unmatched junction nucleotides: 8. The CDR3 has 15 amino acids. CDR1 and CDR2 from the germline V gene are MDHEN and SYDVKM. The CDR3 DNA is TGTGCCAGCAGTGCTTCCGGGACAGCCAACTATGGCTACACCTTC. This sequence encodes CASSASGTANYGYTF.

The J gene is TRBJ2-1, the V gene TRBV6-4; D is unclear. The V and J ends lost 3 bases and 5 bases respectively, with 8 bases between them. Germline CDR1 reads MRHNA; CDR2 reads SNTAGT. The CDR3 spans 13 residues. This CDR3 is CASSEGQHNEQFF. The CDR3 DNA sequence: TGTGCCAGCAGTGAAGGTCAGCACAATGAGCAGTTCTTC.

The rearrangement links TRBV5-4 to TRBJ1-2; no reliable D call. Trimming took off 0 bases at V and 0 bases at J, with 6 bases between the two ends. Per germline, CDR1 SGHNT and CDR2 YYREEE (reference sequence). The CDR3 spans 14 residues. The CDR3 region is CASSLALANYGYTF. As DNA, the CDR3 is TGTGCCAGCAGCTTGGCCTTAGCTAACTATGGCTACACCTTC. The complete variable domain, with remaining parts taken from reference TRBV5-4 and TRBJ1-2, reads ETGVTQSPTHLIKTRGQQVTLRCSSQSGHNTVSWYQQALGQGPQFIFQYYREEENGRGNFPPRFSGLQFPNYSSELNVNALELDDSALYLCASSLALANYGYTFGSGTRLTVV.

Only a few counts were recorded for this clone. The CDR3 DNA reads as TGTGCCAGCAGCTTCTCAGGGAGTTTCCCAGATACGCAGTATTTT. It specifies CASSFSGSFPDTQYF. This chain links TRBV7-6 with TRBJ2-3, with D tentatively TRBD1 or TRBD2 (5 bases each). Trimming cost V 3 bases and J 4 bases, with 14 bases left between them. From germline, CDR1 is SGHVS and CDR2 FNYEAQ. The CDR3 sequence is 15 residues long.

The chain couples TRBV19 to TRBJ1-1, with 10 bases fitting TRBD1. CDR1 and CDR2 (germline): LNHDA, SQIVND (reference sequence). The CDR3 sequence is 17 residues long. J lost 6 bases, V lost 1 base, and 11 bases had no gene match. The CDR3 is CASSIGGLGQGSAEAFF. CDR3 bases: TGTGCCAGTAGTATAGGGGGACTGGGACAGGGGAGCGCTGAAGCTTTCTTT.

The genes are TRBV30 and TRBJ2-7; D might be TRBD1 or TRBD2, each matching 5 bases. Germline loops: CDR1 GTSNPN, CDR2 SVGIG (reference sequence). Trimming removed 3 bases at V and 6 bases at J, with 18 bases between. The CDR3 contains 14 residues. The CDR3, as DNA: TGTGCCTGGAGCGACCTGGGACCCGGGGTCGAGCAGTACTTC. This codes for CAWSDLGPGVEQYF.

The rearrangement links TRBV19 to TRBJ1-3; D is perhaps TRBD1 (5 bases). CDR3 length: 14 amino acids. Trimming took off 6 bases at V and 4 bases at J, with 13 bases between the two ends. CDR1 and CDR2 (germline): LNHDA, SQIVND (reference sequence). The CDR3 sequence: CASSRTYQGNTIYF. In DNA, the CDR3 is TGTGCCAGTAGCCGGACATATCAGGGAAACACCATATATTTT.